This is a list of T cell receptor beta chains from one sample in a study of blood T cell repertoires in COVID-19. The protocol was immunoSEQ multiplex PCR, while the TCRdb copy is restricted to in-frame clones and leaves out a portion. Found here are around 130,000 clones, about 81% of them singletons; the top ten hold about 2.4%. The sequencing input was PBMCs or T cells enriched from blood (not recorded which). The receptor source for this set is a middle-aged man with acute COVID-19. Each CDR3 is given with its conserved first and last residue. A D gene is named only where the DNA matches it firmly. The size of a clone is reported for some rows only, either as once, few or many, or as a class for expanded clones.

J | V | size | D | DNA | CDR3
TRBJ1-4 | TRBV7-2 | NA | TRBD1 | TGTGCCAGCAGCTCCGGACAGGGGAATGAAAAACTGTTTTTT | CASSSGQGNEKLFF
TRBJ1-1 | TRBV7-8 | NA | NA | TGTGCCAGCATTCGAGGATGGGGAGATTTCGCTGAAGCTTTCTTT | CASIRGWGDFAEAFF
TRBJ1-5 | TRBV6-2/TRBV6-3 | NA | NA | TGTGCCAGCAGCCAGGAGGCCCTGAATCAGCCCCAGCATTTT | CASSQEALNQPQHF
TRBJ2-2 | TRBV12-3/TRBV12-4 | NA | NA | TGTGCCAGCAGTTTAACTTCCACCGGGGAGCTGTTTTTT | CASSLTSTGELFF
TRBJ2-7 | TRBV5-8 | NA | TRBD1 | TGTGCCAGCAGCTTGGGAGGGGGCAGGACCTACGAGCAGTACTTC | CASSLGGGRTYEQYF
TRBJ2-1 | TRBV5-1 | NA | TRBD2 | TGCGCCAGCAGCCCCTGGTCTAGCGGGCCGGACAATGAGCAGTTCTTC | CASSPWSSGPDNEQFF
TRBJ1-6 | TRBV6-5 | NA | NA | TGTGCCAGCAGTTATGTTCCAGGCAGAAATTCACCCCTCCACTTT | CASSYVPGRNSPLHF
TRBJ2-7 | TRBV27 | NA | TRBD2 | TGTGCCAGCTCGAGGGGACTAGCGGAAACCTACGAGCAGTACTTC | CASSRGLAETYEQYF
TRBJ2-2 | TRBV7-9 | NA | TRBD1 | TGTGCCAGCAGCCTTAGCACAGGGGGCGCCGGCACCGGGGAGCTGTTTTTT | CASSLSTGGAGTGELFF
TRBJ1-6 | TRBV2 | NA | NA | TGTGCCAGCAATACAGGGCTTCCTAATTCACCCCTCCACTTT | CASNTGLPNSPLHF
TRBJ1-2 | TRBV7-9 | NA | TRBD1 | TGTGCCAGCAGCTTAGATGGGCAGGGGGCACCTTCCTTC | CASSLDGQGAPSF
TRBJ1-4 | TRBV5-4 | NA | TRBD1 | TGTGCCAGCAGCTACGGGACAGGGGGTTCAACTAATGAAAAACTGTTTTTT | CASSYGTGGSTNEKLFF
TRBJ1-5 | TRBV5-5 | NA | TRBD1 | TGTGCCAGCAACCGTTCGGGACAGCCGTTCAGTCAGCCCCAGCATTTT | CASNRSGQPFSQPQHF
TRBJ2-5 | TRBV7-8 | NA | TRBD2 | TGTGCCAGCGGGCCCTGGAGGCTAGCGGCCAGAAAGGAAGAGACCCAGTACTTC | CASGPWRLAARKEETQYF
TRBJ1-5 | TRBV24-1 | few | NA | TGTGCCACCAGTGAGTCCGGGTCACCTAATCAGCCCCAGCATTTT | CATSESGSPNQPQHF
TRBJ2-1 | TRBV5-1 | NA | TRBD1 | TGCGCCAGCAGCGCTTTGGAGACCAGGGGGAATGAGCAGTTCTTC | CASSALETRGNEQFF
TRBJ2-1 | TRBV4-1 | NA | NA | TGCGCCAGCAGCCCCGGGACTCCAGACAATGAGCAGTTCTTC | CASSPGTPDNEQFF
TRBJ2-1 | TRBV14 | few | TRBD2 | TGTGCCAGCAGCTTAGCGGGAGGGCCTTATGGTGAGCAGTTCTTC | CASSLAGGPYGEQFF
TRBJ1-5 | TRBV14 | NA | NA | TGTGCCAGCAGCCAGCAGGCGGGTCAGCCCCAGCATTTT | CASSQQAGQPQHF
TRBJ1-1 | TRBV19 | NA | NA | TGTGCCAGTAGATTCAGGGAGAACACTGAAGCTTTCTTT | CASRFRENTEAFF
TRBJ1-6 | TRBV6-2/TRBV6-3 | NA | TRBD1 | TGTGCCAGCAGTTCCTCCGACAGGGTCCACCTCCACTTT | CASSSSDRVHLHF
TRBJ1-1 | TRBV30 | NA | NA | TGTGCCTGGAGTGTCGAGGGCGGAGCTTTCTTT | CAWSVEGGAFF
TRBJ1-5 | TRBV5-1 | NA | NA | TGCGCCAGCAGCGAGGGAACAGCCAATCAGCCCCAGCATTTT | CASSEGTANQPQHF
TRBJ2-5 | TRBV6-5 | NA | TRBD2 | TGTGCCGTTTCAAGGGCGGGGGATCAAGAGACCCAGTACTTC | CAVSRAGDQETQYF
TRBJ2-3 | TRBV28 | NA | TRBD2 | TGTGCCAGCAGTTTATGGGGGGGAGCGGGAGGGCCAGATACGCAGTATTTT | CASSLWGGAGGPDTQYF
TRBJ1-5 | TRBV6-6 | NA | NA | TGTGCCAGCAGATCCCCGAGTCAGCCCCAGCATTTT | CASRSPSQPQHF
TRBJ2-2 | TRBV5-6 | once | NA | TGTGCCAGCAGCAACAGACTGGGGGGTGGGGAGCTGTTTTTT | CASSNRLGGGELFF
TRBJ1-5 | TRBV5-8 | NA | NA | TGTGCCAGCATCTACAGCCCAAGCAATCAGCCCCAGCATTTT | CASIYSPSNQPQHF
TRBJ1-1 | TRBV11-2 | few | NA | TGTGCCAGCAGCTTAACAGGGAAGACTGAAGCTTTCTTT | CASSLTGKTEAFF
TRBJ2-2 | TRBV11-2 | NA | TRBD1 | TGTGCCAGCAGTCCCGACAGGGGGCTAGGAAACACCGGGGAGCTGTTTTTT | CASSPDRGLGNTGELFF
TRBJ2-1 | TRBV24-1 | once | NA | TGTGCCACCAGTGATCTCGGTCATGAGCAGTTCTTC | CATSDLGHEQFF
TRBJ2-5 | TRBV7-2 | NA | TRBD2 | TGTGCCAGCGACCTAGCGGGAGCGGTAGGGACCCAGTACTTC | CASDLAGAVGTQYF
TRBJ1-2 | TRBV6-5 | NA | NA | TGTGCCAGCAGCTCGGACAGTAACTATGGCTACACCTTC | CASSSDSNYGYTF
TRBJ1-5 | TRBV28 | NA | NA | TGTGCCAGCGTTACGCGGGGGAATCAGCCCCAGCATTTT | CASVTRGNQPQHF
TRBJ1-6 | TRBV6-4 | NA | NA | TGTGCCAGCAGTGAAGGCGGCTCCTATAATTCACCCCTCCACTTT | CASSEGGSYNSPLHF
TRBJ2-7 | TRBV6-5 | NA | TRBD2 | TGTGCCAGCAGGGGACTAGCGGGAGATGACGAGCAGTACTTC | CASRGLAGDDEQYF
TRBJ2-5 | TRBV7-3 | NA | TRBD2 | TGTGCCAGCAGCTACAGTAGCGGGGCCGCGGGGGAGACCCAGTACTTC | CASSYSSGAAGETQYF
TRBJ2-2 | TRBV28 | few | TRBD1 | TGTGCCAGCAGTACGGGACAGGGGAACACCGGGGAGCTGTTTTTT | CASSTGQGNTGELFF
TRBJ1-6 | TRBV27 | NA | NA | TGTGCCAGCAGCGTGGGTCGGGGCTCCTATAATTCACCCCTCCACTTT | CASSVGRGSYNSPLHF
TRBJ1-1 | TRBV10-3 | once | TRBD1 | TGTGCCATCAGCGGTGACAGGGCGACGAACACTGAAGCTTTCTTT | CAISGDRATNTEAFF
TRBJ1-1 | TRBV24-1 | NA | NA | NA | CATSDLEKAREAEAFF
TRBJ2-1 | TRBV12-3/TRBV12-4 | NA | NA | TGTGCCAGCAGCGTAGCTTCCTACAATGAGCAGTTCTTC | CASSVASYNEQFF